The 25 T cell receptor beta chains below were found in one sample sequenced in a study of technical replicates of blood from a few donors. TCRdb keeps only in-frame clones here, not all; method: immunoSEQ multiplex PCR. Of 73,000 or so clones listed, roughly 90% are singletons. Sequences were obtained from T cells isolated from PBMCs. These receptors originate from a human donor in good health.

V is TRBV5-4 and J is TRBJ2-4, with TRBD1 identical over 7 bases. This CDR3 spans 17 amino acids. V lost 0 bases to trimming and J lost 2 bases; unmatched junction nucleotides: 8. Germline V gives CDR1 SGHNT, CDR2 YYREEE (reference sequence). In DNA form, the CDR3 reads TGTGCCAGCAGCTTGGGGGCACAGGGGAGACCCAAAAACATTCAGTACTTC. Protein product: CASSLGAQGRPKNIQYF.

This clone was found once. The rearrangement uses TRBV6-1 and TRBJ1-5; D unclear. The V end was cut by 1 base, the J end by 6 bases, with 10 bases between. The CDR3 has 14 amino acids. Germline CDR1 MNHNS, CDR2 SASEGT. DNA for the CDR3: TGTGCCAGCAGTGAAGACGGGGTTTCTCAGCCCCAGCATTTT. Amino acids: CASSEDGVSQPQHF.

This clone has just a few counts. The gene calls are TRBV6-5 and TRBJ1-1; D not certain. The germline V gene encodes CDR1 MNHEY and CDR2 SVGAGI. The CDR3 contains 13 residues. V was pared by 6 bases and J by 1 base, with 9 bases between. CDR3 loop: CASSPSGNTEAFF. CDR3 nucleotide sequence: TGTGCCAGCAGCCCCTCGGGGAACACTGAAGCTTTCTTT.

The chain carries TRBV10-3 and TRBJ2-7, with TRBD1 matching over 11 bases. Per germline, CDR1 ENHRY and CDR2 SYGVKD. The V segment lost 6 bases and the J segment 3 bases; nucleotides outside the gene matches: 1. This CDR3 spans 13 amino acids. The DNA for the CDR3 is TGTGCCATCAGGGGACAGGGGGTCTACGAGCAGTACTTC. Its translation is CAIRGQGVYEQYF.

J is TRBJ1-1 and V is TRBV4-1, with D unresolved. V was shortened by 1 base and J by 1 base, with 16 bases between the two germline ends. The germline gives CDR1 MGHRA, CDR2 YSYEKL. This CDR3 is built from 17 residues. This CDR3 reads CASSQGPLEQKNTEAFF. The DNA of the CDR3 is TGCGCCAGCAGCCAAGGACCCCTCGAACAGAAGAACACTGAAGCTTTCTTT.

The rearrangement joins TRBV10-3 to TRBJ2-5; 9 nucleotides match TRBD2. The J segment lost 0 bases and the V segment lost 11 bases, leaving 4 bases of the junction unmatched. Germline-derived CDR1 and CDR2 are ENHRY and SYGVKD. The CDR3 spans 13 residues. CDR3 in DNA: TGTGCCGTTGCTAGCGGGGACCAAGAGACCCAGTACTTC. Protein product: CAVASGDQETQYF.

This clone was observed once. V gene TRBV27 combines with J gene TRBJ1-6; no clear D gene. Germline V gene sequence: CDR1 MNHEY, CDR2 SMNVEV (reference sequence). V was clipped by 4 bases and J by 14 bases, with 18 bases between them. CDR3 length equals 14 residues. The chain's CDR3 is CASSYLPAGYSLHF. The CDR3 nucleotides read TGTGCCAGCAGTTATCTCCCCGCAGGTTATTCCCTCCACTTT.

The chain carries TRBV30 and TRBJ2-3, with D possibly TRBD2 on 6 matching bases. V dropped 0 bases and J dropped 5 bases, with 18 bases sitting between them. Per germline, CDR1 GTSNPN and CDR2 SVGIG (reference sequence). CDR3 length: 16 residues. As DNA, the CDR3 is TGTGCCTGGAGTGTTAGTGGCGGGCGGGATCGAGATACGCAGTATTTT. It encodes CAWSVSGGRDRDTQYF.

The table lists this clone with a few counts. The chain joins TRBV19 to TRBJ1-1, with D unclear. The CDR3 extends over 16 amino acids. The germline CDR1 and CDR2 sequences are LNHDA and SQIVND (reference sequence). The V end lost 1 base, the J end lost 6 bases, and 18 bases lay between the germline ends. CDR3 in DNA: TGTGCCAGTAGTATAGCTGGAGATGGTAGTTCGGCTGAAGCTTTCTTT. It specifies CASSIAGDGSSAEAFF.

The V gene is TRBV6-1, the J gene TRBJ2-7; the D gene is possibly TRBD2 (7 bases). V dropped 4 bases and J dropped 6 bases, with 16 bases sitting between them. CDR3 length: 14 residues. CDR1 is MNHNS, CDR2 SASEGT, per germline. The CDR3, as DNA: TGTGCCAGCAGTGGAGAGGGGGGGTATCGCGAGCAGTACTTC. Protein product: CASSGEGGYREQYF.

The J gene is TRBJ1-2, the V gene TRBV7-9, with a possible D match to TRBD1 (5 bases). The CDR3 runs to 15 residues. Germline V gives CDR1 SEHNR, CDR2 FQNEAQ (reference sequence). V lost 1 base and J 6 bases, leaving 15 bases between the germline ends. DNA of the CDR3: TGTGCCAGCAGCTTAGATAACCCAGGGATAGATGGCTACACCTTC. Encoded protein: CASSLDNPGIDGYTF.

J is TRBJ2-2 and V is TRBV27; TRBD2 matches 9 bases. The V segment lost 6 bases and the J segment 7 bases; nucleotides outside the gene matches: 18. The V gene's germline CDR1 is MNHEY and CDR2 SMNVEV (reference sequence). This CDR3 is built from 18 residues. CDR3 bases: TGTGCCAGCAGACAACGGGACAAGAGGACTAGCGACCACGGGGAGCTGTTTTTT. This gives the protein CASRQRDKRTSDHGELFF.

This chain uses TRBV6-5 with TRBJ1-5; D call uncertain. This CDR3 has 14 amino acids. V was shortened by 0 bases and J by 0 bases, with 3 bases between the two germline ends. Looked up from germline, CDR1 is MNHEY and CDR2 is SVGAGI. CDR3 in amino acids: CASSYSASNQPQHF. The CDR3 DNA follows: TGTGCCAGCAGTTACTCAGCTAGCAATCAGCCCCAGCATTTT.

The J gene is TRBJ1-1, the V gene TRBV5-1; 12 bases are shared with TRBD1. CDR1 is SGHRS, CDR2 YFSETQ, per germline. Losses at the gene ends were 1 base for V and 3 bases for J; bases not matched to a gene: 7. This CDR3 contains 17 residues. DNA for the CDR3: TGCGCCAGCAGCTTGCCAGGGACAGGGGGCTGGGACACTGAAGCTTTCTTT. Its translation: CASSLPGTGGWDTEAFF.

The chain recombines TRBV19 with TRBJ1-2; D not resolved. The CDR3 sequence is 12 residues long. Germline lookup yields CDR1 LNHDA and CDR2 SQIVND (reference sequence). Trimming removed 5 bases from V and 8 bases from J, with 12 bases in between. CDR3 sequence reads: CASSLTSVGYTF. The CDR3 nucleotides are TGTGCCAGTAGTCTGACGAGCGTGGGCTACACCTTC.

The genes are TRBV5-1 and TRBJ1-1; TRBD1 might be the D (5 bases). Germline lookup yields CDR1 SGHRS and CDR2 YFSETQ. The V end was cut by 4 bases, the J end by 4 bases, with 17 bases between. The CDR3 consists of 15 residues. CDR3 in amino acids: CASSIRSGGGTEAFF. The CDR3 region has the DNA TGCGCCAGCAGCATCCGATCTGGGGGAGGCACTGAAGCTTTCTTT. The whole variable domain, filled in from reference TRBV5-1 and TRBJ1-1, reads KAGVTQTPRYLIKTRGQQVTLSCSPISGHRSVSWYQQTPGQGLQFLFEYFSETQRNKGNFPGRFSGRQFSNSRSEMNVSTLELGDSALYLCASSIRSGGGTEAFFGQGTRLTVV.

The chain carries TRBV5-4 and TRBJ2-6; TRBD1 is a possible D gene (5 bases). The CDR3 has 15 residues. Between the trimmed V and J ends, which lost 5 bases and 4 bases, there was a span of 13 bases. In germline, CDR1 is SGHNT, CDR2 YYREEE (reference sequence). CDR3 protein: CASSRGADGANVLTF. In DNA, the CDR3 is TGTGCCAGCAGTCGTGGGGCGGACGGGGCCAACGTCCTGACTTTC.

This chain joins TRBV9 and TRBJ2-5; 7 nucleotides match TRBD2. Germline lookup yields CDR1 SGDLS and CDR2 YYNGEE. Trimming at V came to 3 bases and at J to 2 bases, leaving 7 bases not matched to a gene. The CDR3 consists of 15 residues. Here the CDR3 reads CASSASGLDQETQYF. The CDR3 bases are TGTGCCAGCAGCGCCTCCGGACTAGATCAAGAGACCCAGTACTTC.

The chain links TRBV4-1 to TRBJ1-5, with TRBD1 as a possible D gene (6 bases). CDR1 and CDR2 (germline): MGHRA, YSYEKL. The CDR3 sequence is 13 residues long. Between the trimmed V and J ends, which lost 6 bases and 4 bases, there was a span of 10 bases. The CDR3 DNA is TGCGCCAGCAGTCCACAGGGAAATCAGCCCCAGCATTTT. It encodes CASSPQGNQPQHF.

This rearrangement joins TRBV7-9 to TRBJ1-4; a weak D match, TRBD1 (5 bases). Between the trimmed V and J ends, which lost 5 bases and 8 bases, there was a span of 18 bases. CDR1 SEHNR and CDR2 FQNEAQ come from the germline V gene (reference sequence). This CDR3 is built from 15 residues. CDR3 region: CASSRSREVEEKLFF. CDR3 DNA sequence: TGTGCCAGCAGCCGTTCCAGGGAGGTAGAGGAAAAACTGTTTTTT. Looking up the rest from reference TRBV7-9 and TRBJ1-4 gives the full variable domain: DTGVSQNPRHKITKRGQNVTFRCDPISEHNRLYWYRQTLGQGPEFLTYFQNEAQLEKSRLLSDRFSAERPKGSFSTLEIQRTEQGDSAMYLCASSRSREVEEKLFFGSGTQLSVL.

This chain uses TRBV28 with TRBJ2-7; 7 nucleotides match TRBD2. The CDR3 totals 15 residues. With 3 bases clipped from V and 1 base from J, the junction kept 6 bases outside the gene matches. Germline lookup yields CDR1 MDHEN and CDR2 SYDVKM. The CDR3 loop reads CASSFDWGGSYEQYF. Here the CDR3 DNA reads TGTGCCAGCAGTTTCGACTGGGGAGGGTCCTACGAGCAGTACTTC.

The gene calls are TRBV27 and TRBJ2-3; the match to TRBD2 covers 11 bases. The CDR3 extends over 14 amino acids. The germline V gene encodes CDR1 MNHEY and CDR2 SMNVEV (reference sequence). V shed 7 bases, J shed 5 bases, and the junction held 5 bases outside the gene matches. The CDR3 sequence is CASNSGGAKDTQYF. In DNA form, the CDR3 reads TGTGCCAGCAATAGCGGGGGGGCTAAAGATACGCAGTATTTT.

The chain is built from TRBV6-4 and TRBJ2-1; 8 nucleotides align to TRBD2. The CDR3 runs 17 residues. J was trimmed by 7 bases and V by 0 bases; bases with no gene match: 11. Germline-derived CDR1 and CDR2 are MRHNA and SNTAGT. DNA of the CDR3: TGTGCCAGCAGTGACTCGGTCGTATACAGCGGGAGAAATGAGCAGTTCTTC. This encodes CASSDSVVYSGRNEQFF.

The sample holds one count of this clone. Within the sample, other DNA sequences also encode this same CDR3. The CDR3 DNA sequence: TGTGCCAGCAGTCCCGGGAGGGGTAGCAATCAGCCCCAGCATTTT. Translating it yields CASSPGRGSNQPQHF. The rearrangement links TRBV6-5 to TRBJ1-5; possibly TRBD1 for D (5 bases). The CDR3 has 15 amino acids. V was pared by 5 bases and J by 0 bases, with 11 bases between. Germline values: CDR1 MNHEY, CDR2 SVGAGI.

This clone occurred once. The rearrangement joins TRBV27 to TRBJ2-5; tentatively, D is TRBD1 (8 bases). Per the germline V gene, CDR1 is MNHEY and CDR2 is SMNVEV (reference sequence). V dropped 3 bases and J dropped 5 bases, with 25 bases sitting between them. The CDR3 consists of 18 residues. The CDR3 region is CASSFKPHRGGKSETQYF. The CDR3 coding sequence is TGTGCCAGCAGTTTCAAACCGCACAGGGGGGGTAAGAGCGAGACCCAGTACTTC.